Described below is a single TCR beta chain sequence and its context. A read error may explain this, as a much larger clone is one base away. This sample stems from a study of T-cell reconstitution after alpha-beta-depleted transplantation in children. TCRbeta library construction was performed incorporating unique molecular identifiers. A single record per CDR3 protein comes from TCRdb applying MiXCR to the PCR reads. The data contain 450,000 to 600,000 distinct CDR3 sequences, 15% to 20% of them singletons. The CDR3 totals 16 residues. Germline values: CDR1 LGHDT, CDR2 YNNKEL (reference sequence). The clonotype originates from a human donor who donated a stem cell graft to a child with acute lymphoblastic leukemia. Specimen: PBMCs from the stem cell graft donor, collected from the stem cell graft. This chain links TRBV3-1 with TRBJ2-4, with 12 positions matching TRBD2. The CDR3 coding sequence is TGTGCCAGCAGCCAAGTAGGACTAGCGGGAAAAAACACTCAGTACTTC. Amino acids: CASSQVGLAGKNTQYF.